The 24 T cell receptor beta chains listed next were all sequenced from one sample in a study of low-dose radiotherapy and immunotherapy resistance in tumors. First-strand cDNA used TRAV- and TRBV-specific primers, covering alpha and beta chains. PCR amplification of the TCRs was performed with Phusion for about 20 PCR cycles, and it relied on a constant-region primer together with a V-primer adapter. TCRdb reprocessed the reads via MiXCR and lists one record per CDR3 protein. The data hold approximately 6,400 distinct CDR3 sequences, with about two thirds observed a single time. These receptors all stem from a human donor with advanced metastatic prostate, ovarian, gallbladder or colorectal cancer (not recorded which). This table probably holds off-target reads from a library built for another chain.

The V gene is TRBV5-5, the J gene TRBJ1-4; no firm D call. The CDR3 has 17 amino acids. V was clipped by 5 bases and J by 0 bases, with 17 bases between them. Germline V gives CDR1 SGHKS, CDR2 YYEKEE (reference sequence). The CDR3 bases are TGTGCCAGCAGTAGCCGTGGGATACTTGCAACTAATGAAAAACTGTTTTTT. It is translated as CASSSRGILATNEKLFF. The variable domain in full, completed from reference TRBV5-5 and TRBJ1-4, reads DAGVTQSPTHLIKTRGQQVTLRCSPISGHKSVSWYQQVLGQGPQFIFQYYEKEERGRGNFPDRFSARQFPNYSSELNVNALLLGDSALYLCASSSRGILATNEKLFFGSGTQLSVL.

The genes are TRBV6-2 or TRBV6-3 and TRBJ1-5; 10 bases fit TRBD1. The CDR3 loop spans 15 amino acids. Losses at the gene ends were 6 bases for V and 7 bases for J; bases not matched to a gene: 9. Germline values: CDR1 MNHEY, CDR2 SVGEGT. In DNA, the CDR3 is TGTGCCAGCAGCAACGGGGGACAGGGGAGCCAGCCCCAGCATTTT. It specifies CASSNGGQGSQPQHF.

The CDR3 is CASTLFWRGTGDTQYF. CDR3 sequence (DNA): TGTGCCAGCACTCTGTTTTGGCGGGGCACCGGGGATACGCAGTATTTT. V gene TRBV12-3 or TRBV12-4 combines with J gene TRBJ2-3, with D possibly being TRBD2 (6 bases). The CDR3 spans 16 residues. V lost 7 bases and J 6 bases, leaving 23 bases between the germline ends.

In its sample, this clonotype was seen a few times. V gene TRBV28 combines with J gene TRBJ2-3, with TRBD2 matching over 7 bases. The CDR3 extends over 15 amino acids. The trim removed 3 bases at V and 0 bases at J, leaving 3 bases unmatched. Germline CDR1 and CDR2: MDHEN and SYDVKM. CDR3 amino acids: CASSLNSGSTDTQYF. The CDR3 DNA sequence: TGTGCCAGCAGTTTGAATAGCGGGAGCACAGATACGCAGTATTTT.

The chain carries TRBV11-2 and TRBJ2-1, with TRBD1 identical over 8 bases. V gave up 0 bases and J gave up 6 bases; unmatched junction bases: 4. CDR1 and CDR2 (germline): SGHAT, FQNNGV. The CDR3 loop spans 15 amino acids. The DNA of the CDR3 is TGTGCCAGCAGCTTAGACAGGGGGCTCTCCAATGAGCAGTTCTTC. Protein: CASSLDRGLSNEQFF. Combining the CDR3 with reference TRBV11-2 and TRBJ2-1 gives the whole variable domain EAGVAQSPRYKIIEKRQSVAFWCNPISGHATLYWYQQILGQGPKLLIQFQNNGVVDDSQLPKDRFSAERLKGVDSTLKIQPAKLEDSAVYLCASSLDRGLSNEQFFGPGTRLTVL.

CDR3 residues: CSVEDPGTGDYEQYF. The DNA for the CDR3 is TGCAGCGTTGAAGATCCCGGGACAGGGGACTACGAGCAGTACTTC. V is TRBV29-1 and J is TRBJ2-7; 10 nucleotides agree with TRBD1. Germline assignment: CDR1 SQVTM and CDR2 ANQGSEA. The ends lost 0 bases at V and 3 bases at J; junction bases unmatched: 5. This CDR3 comprises 15 residues.

The chain couples TRBV6-5 to TRBJ2-1; tentatively, D is TRBD2 (6 bases). Germline V gene lookup returns CDR1 MNHEY and CDR2 SVGAGI. CDR3 length equals 15 residues. The V end was cut by 5 bases, the J end by 8 bases, with 19 bases between. The CDR3 sequence: CASSAGTLGLDEQFF. Written as DNA, the CDR3 is TGTGCCAGCAGTGCCGGGACTCTGGGTCTCGATGAGCAGTTCTTC.

This clonotype was counted only a few times. The J gene is TRBJ2-1, the V gene TRBV28; D gene uncertain. The CDR3 extends over 16 amino acids. Deletions cut 5 bases from V and 0 bases from J, with 14 bases between. The germline V gene has CDR1 MDHEN and CDR2 SYDVKM. CDR3 sequence: CASSNRHTASYNEQFF. CDR3 coding DNA: TGTGCCAGCAGTAACCGACATACTGCCTCCTACAATGAGCAGTTCTTC.

This sequence joins TRBV20-1 and TRBJ1-5; D uncertain. Germline V gene lookup returns CDR1 DFQATT and CDR2 SNEGSKA (reference sequence). V gave up 0 bases and J gave up 2 bases, with 8 bases separating them. The CDR3 extends over 14 amino acids. CDR3 residues: CSAREGFGNQPQHF. Here the CDR3 DNA reads TGCAGTGCTAGAGAGGGATTCGGCAATCAGCCCCAGCATTTT.

The chain employs TRBV24-1 and TRBJ2-1; no definite D call. Trimming pared 5 bases from V and 1 base from J, leaving 14 bases between. Per germline, CDR1 KGHDR and CDR2 SFDVKD. The CDR3 loop spans 16 amino acids. The chain's CDR3 is CATSGPMKGSYNEQFF. CDR3 DNA: TGTGCCACCAGTGGCCCAATGAAGGGTTCCTACAATGAGCAGTTCTTC.

The chain recombines TRBV7-9 with TRBJ1-5; the match to TRBD1 covers 9 bases. The CDR3 covers 17 residues. Germline values: CDR1 SEHNR, CDR2 FQNEAQ (reference sequence). V shed 3 bases, J shed 5 bases, and the junction held 11 bases outside the gene matches. Written as DNA, the CDR3 is TGTGCCAGCAGCTTGGGTCGGATGGGGACAGGGTATCAGCCCCAGCATTTT. It encodes CASSLGRMGTGYQPQHF.

The chain carries TRBV11-2 and TRBJ2-5; 8 nucleotides agree with TRBD1. Looked up from germline, CDR1 is SGHAT and CDR2 is FQNNGV. V lost 5 bases to trimming and J lost 4 bases; unmatched junction nucleotides: 6. The CDR3 has 14 residues. The CDR3 spells CASSRTGGRETQYF. In DNA, the CDR3 is TGTGCCAGCAGCCGAACAGGGGGAAGAGAGACCCAGTACTTC. The whole variable domain, remainder taken from reference TRBV11-2 and TRBJ2-5, is EAGVAQSPRYKIIEKRQSVAFWCNPISGHATLYWYQQILGQGPKLLIQFQNNGVVDDSQLPKDRFSAERLKGVDSTLKIQPAKLEDSAVYLCASSRTGGRETQYFGPGTRLLVL.

This clonotype was observed once. The rearrangement joins TRBV7-9 to TRBJ2-7; 7 bases are a match to TRBD2. The CDR3 length is 20 residues. Germline trimming cut 3 bases from V and 1 base from J; bases unmatched to any gene: 21. Germline V gene lookup returns CDR1 SEHNR and CDR2 FQNEAQ (reference sequence). The DNA of the CDR3 is TGTGCCAGCAGCTTGGCATTGGGCCTAGCGGAGCGAGGACGTTCCTACGAGCAGTACTTC. Its translation: CASSLALGLAERGRSYEQYF. The full variable domain, completed using reference TRBV7-9 and TRBJ2-7, is DTGVSQNPRHKITKRGQNVTFRCDPISEHNRLYWYRQTLGQGPEFLTYFQNEAQLEKSRLLSDRFSAERPKGSFSTLEIQRTEQGDSAMYLCASSLALGLAERGRSYEQYFGPGTRLTVT.

The chain joins TRBV18 to TRBJ1-2; no clear D gene. The V and J ends lost 4 bases and 3 bases respectively, with 12 bases between them. CDR1 is KGHSH, CDR2 LQKENI, per germline. The CDR3 is 14 amino acids. DNA of the CDR3: TGTGCCAGCTCACGCAGGTCCTCTGACTATGGCTACACCTTC. It encodes CASSRRSSDYGYTF.

The rearrangement joins TRBV2 to TRBJ2-7; TRBD1 matches 8 bases. Germline lookup yields CDR1 SNHLY and CDR2 FYNNEI. Trimming took 1 base from V and 4 from J; bases not matched to a gene: 0. The CDR3 is made up of 13 amino acids. Here the CDR3 DNA reads TGTGCCAGCAGTGAAGGGACAGGGTACGAGCAGTACTTC. Its translation: CASSEGTGYEQYF.

The rearrangement joins TRBV4-3 to TRBJ1-1; 8 positions match TRBD1. Germline values: CDR1 LGHNA, CDR2 YSLEER. The CDR3 is 16 amino acids. The ends lost 5 bases at V and 1 base at J; junction bases unmatched: 9. The CDR3 DNA follows: TGCGCCAGCAGCTACTCAGGGGGCCTAGAGAACACTGAAGCTTTCTTT. As protein: CASSYSGGLENTEAFF.

The genes are TRBV20-1 and TRBJ2-1; 14 bases align to TRBD2. The CDR3 loop spans 14 amino acids. With V trimmed by 5 bases and J by 11 bases, 8 bases remained unmatched. CDR1 is DFQATT and CDR2 is SNEGSKA in the germline V gene (reference sequence). CDR3 amino acids: CSALGTSGGPQQFF. The CDR3 nucleotides read TGCAGTGCTCTAGGGACTAGCGGGGGACCGCAGCAGTTCTTC.

The chain joins TRBV6-6 to TRBJ2-7; D remains ambiguous. V was shortened by 6 bases and J by 1 base, with 7 bases between the two germline ends. Germline CDR1 reads MNHNY; CDR2 reads SVGAGI (reference sequence). This CDR3 comprises 12 residues. CDR3 in amino acids: CASRSASYEQYF. Here the CDR3 DNA reads TGTGCCAGCAGATCGGCGTCCTACGAGCAGTACTTC.

This clonotype was observed a few times. The chain combines TRBV6-2 or TRBV6-3 with TRBJ2-3; D uncertain. Germline CDR1 is MNHEY and CDR2 is SVGEGT. Trimming left V 5 bases short and J 1 base short, with 7 bases between. The CDR3 loop spans 13 amino acids. Written as DNA, the CDR3 is TGTGCCAGCAGTGGATACCGCACAGATACGCAGTATTTT. This encodes CASSGYRTDTQYF.

The chain carries TRBV7-9 and TRBJ1-2; a possible D gene is TRBD1 (6 bases). The ends were cut back, 6 bases at V and 0 bases at J, with 14 bases in the middle. In germline, CDR1 is SEHNR, CDR2 FQNEAQ (reference sequence). The CDR3 totals 15 residues. The CDR3 region has the DNA TGTGCCAGCAGACCCACAGGGATTGCTAACTATGGCTACACCTTC. Translation gives CASRPTGIANYGYTF.

This chain uses TRBV7-8 with TRBJ1-4; D unresolved. Trimming stripped 2 bases from V and 0 bases from J, with 13 bases between. The CDR3 runs to 17 residues. CDR1 SGHVS and CDR2 FQNEAQ come from the germline V gene. DNA for the CDR3: TGTGCCAGCAGCTTATCGGCGCTCGGGCCAACTAATGAAAAACTGTTTTTT. Translation: CASSLSALGPTNEKLFF. Full variable domain (outside the CDR3, taken from reference TRBV7-8 and TRBJ1-4): GAGVSQSPRYKVAKRGQDVALRCDPISGHVSLFWYQQALGQGPEFLTYFQNEAQLDKSGLPSDRFFAERPEGSVSTLKIQRTQQEDSAVYLCASSLSALGPTNEKLFFGSGTQLSVL.

The chain combines TRBV6-2 or TRBV6-3 with TRBJ1-1; no reliable D call. Between the trimmed V and J ends, which lost 5 bases and 2 bases, there was a span of 6 bases. The CDR3 runs to 12 residues. Looked up from germline, CDR1 is MNHEY and CDR2 is SVGEGT. CDR3 region: CASSHPNTEAFF. CDR3 in DNA: TGTGCCAGCAGTCACCCTAACACTGAAGCTTTCTTT.

The chain is built from TRBV27 and TRBJ2-1; 11 bases line up with TRBD1. V lost 3 bases to trimming and J lost 8 bases; unmatched junction nucleotides: 6. The germline V gene has CDR1 MNHEY and CDR2 SMNVEV (reference sequence). The CDR3 sequence is 15 residues long. The DNA for the CDR3 is TGTGCCAGCAGTTTCGCCGGACAGGGGGCAGATGAGCAGTTCTTC. Translating gives CASSFAGQGADEQFF.

V and J are TRBV12-3 or TRBV12-4 and TRBJ2-7; TRBD2 is a possible D gene (5 bases). Deletions cut 2 bases from V and 7 bases from J, with 15 bases between. This CDR3 has 14 residues. CDR3 in amino acids: CASSLLATMGEQYF. Written as DNA, the CDR3 is TGTGCCAGCAGTTTATTGGCGACTATGGGGGAGCAGTACTTC.